Each of the 4 T cell receptor beta chains below was sequenced from the same sample in a study of T cell repertoires in cytomegalovirus infection. One entry per CDR3 protein results from TCRdb running MiXCR on the reads. The profile covers approximately 770,000 distinct CDR3 sequences, with about 29% appearing a single time and around 13% taken by the ten largest. Their target antigens are unknown. The input for sequencing was cultured CD8+ T cells from PBMCs, taken from culture after CMV antigen stimulation. These receptors originate from a human donor in good health (CMV status not recorded). Some clones in this sample may be carry-over from other donors' samples.

The chain uses TRBV7-9 and TRBJ2-3, with 10 bases matching TRBD1. The CDR3 has 17 amino acids. J gave up 0 bases and V 0 bases, and 3 bases lay outside the gene matches. CDR1 and CDR2 (germline): SEHNR, FQNEAQ (reference sequence). The CDR3 sequence is CASSLARQGASTDTQYF. The CDR3 coding sequence is TGTGCCAGCAGCTTAGCCCGACAGGGGGCTAGCACAGATACGCAGTATTTT.

About this clonotype: A read error may account for a junction end that differs from germline. The gene calls are TRBV7-2 and TRBJ2-3, with TRBD2 identical over 10 bases. This CDR3 region has 16 residues. The germline CDR1 and CDR2 sequences are SGHTA and FQGNSA. CDR3 bases: TGTGTCAGCAGCTTAGGGCTAGCGGGGGCCACAGATACGCAGTATTTT. Translated: CVSSLGLAGATDTQYF. The complete variable domain, with remaining parts taken from reference TRBV7-2 and TRBJ2-3, reads GAGVSQSPSNKVTEKGKDVELRCDPISGHTALYWYRQSLGQGLEFLIYFQGNSAPDKSGLPSDRFSAERTGGSVSTLTIQRTQQEDSAVYLCVSSLGLAGATDTQYFGPGTRLTVL.

V and J are TRBV20-1 and TRBJ1-1, with D perhaps matching TRBD1 (5 bases). Germline loops: CDR1 DFQATT, CDR2 SNEGSKA (reference sequence). The CDR3 contains 13 residues. V was cut by 6 bases and J by 3 bases, with 14 bases left in between. The CDR3 reads CSARPRAYTEAFF. The CDR3 DNA reads TGCAGTGCCCGTCCCAGGGCGTACACTGAAGCTTTCTTT.

In its sample, this clonotype was seen a few times. The CDR3 DNA reads as TGCGCCAGCAGCCTCGACAGGGGACTTGGAAATGAGCAGTTCTTC. Its protein is CASSLDRGLGNEQFF. The chain is built from TRBV4-1 and TRBJ2-1; 8 positions agree with TRBD1. The germline gives CDR1 MGHRA, CDR2 YSYEKL. The CDR3 runs 15 residues. V dropped 4 bases and J dropped 7; count of bases not matched to a gene: 9.